This T cell receptor beta chain was identified in a study of T cell changes during pregnancy in multiple sclerosis. Germline CDR1 reads MDHEN; CDR2 reads SYDVKM. The CDR3 runs 14 residues. V was trimmed by 3 bases and J by 2 bases, leaving 10 bases between them. TCRdb's copy holds only in-frame clones and misses some; the assay was immunoSEQ multiplex PCR. Among approximately 29,000 clones, approximately 89% were seen once, and the ten largest hold around 0.8%. The sequencing used CD4+ T cells from peripheral blood mononuclear cells, collected in the second trimester of pregnancy. This chain joins TRBV28 and TRBJ1-2; D not certain. This TCR was recovered from a female donor with multiple sclerosis, enrolled in a pregnancy study. The DNA of the CDR3 is TGTGCCAGCAGTTTCCGGGGTTTAAACTATGGCTACACCTTC. Amino acids: CASSFRGLNYGYTF.